One and the same sample provided the 26 T cell receptor beta chains below, sequenced in a study of T cell responses to AZD1222 COVID-19 vaccine. Data came from immunoSEQ multiplex PCR; TCRdb stores just in-frame clones and leaves some out. Of approximately 100,000 clones detected, roughly 87% appear once; the ten largest clones hold around 7.6%. The source material was peripheral blood, sampled 28 days after the second AZD1222 dose. All receptors come from an adult who received the AZD1222 COVID-19 vaccine.

The chain carries TRBV6-5 and TRBJ2-7; maybe TRBD2 (6 bases). Looked up from germline, CDR1 is MNHEY and CDR2 is SVGAGI. The CDR3 is 15 amino acids. V was clipped by 5 bases and J by 3 bases, with 17 bases between them. As DNA, the CDR3 is TGTGCCAGCAGTCCTGGCGGGGCCCAAATCTACGAGCAGTACTTC. It specifies CASSPGGAQIYEQYF.

The gene calls are TRBV6-2 or TRBV6-3 and TRBJ1-2; 7 bases map to TRBD1. V was pared by 5 bases and J by 2 bases, with 2 bases of the junction left unmatched. Germline CDR1 is MNHEY and CDR2 is SVGEGT. The CDR3 length is 13 residues. This CDR3 reads CASSGDRNYGYTF. As DNA, the CDR3 is TGTGCCAGCAGTGGGGACAGAAACTATGGCTACACCTTC.

This clone was observed once. V gene TRBV9 combines with J gene TRBJ2-3; D may be TRBD1 (6 bases). Trimming removed 0 bases from V and 2 bases from J, with 19 bases in between. This CDR3 is built from 18 residues. Germline CDR1 SGDLS, CDR2 YYNGEE. The DNA for the CDR3 is TGTGCCAGCAGCGTAGCTATTTATCGGCAGGGGTTCACAGATACGCAGTATTTT. It translates to CASSVAIYRQGFTDTQYF.

The chain joins TRBV11-2 to TRBJ1-4; D call uncertain. The CDR3 spans 14 residues. Germline CDR1 reads SGHAT; CDR2 reads FQNNGV. The V and J ends lost 1 base and 4 bases respectively, with 7 bases between them. CDR3 DNA sequence: TGTGCCAGCAGCTTAGCGGGATATAATGAAAAACTGTTTTTT. Its translation is CASSLAGYNEKLFF.

The rearrangement links TRBV19 to TRBJ2-7; the D gene is possibly TRBD1 (5 bases). CDR1 and CDR2 (germline): LNHDA, SQIVND (reference sequence). The CDR3 has 14 amino acids. Trimming pared 4 bases from V and 0 bases from J, leaving 10 bases between. The chain's CDR3 is CASSKSRVSYEQYF. CDR3 nucleotides: TGTGCCAGTAGTAAGTCCAGGGTCTCCTACGAGCAGTACTTC. The full variable domain, its missing parts supplied by reference TRBV19 and TRBJ2-7, is DGGITQSPKYLFRKEGQNVTLSCEQNLNHDAMYWYRQDPGQGLRLIYYSQIVNDFQKGDIAEGYSVSREKKESFPLTVTSAQKNPTAFYLCASSKSRVSYEQYFGPGTRLTVT.

This chain uses TRBV2 with TRBJ2-5, with 10 bases matching TRBD1. CDR1 is SNHLY, CDR2 FYNNEI, per germline. Trimming took 10 bases from V and 0 from J; bases not matched to a gene: 5. The CDR3 spans 14 residues. The CDR3 DNA sequence: TGTGCCAAGACAGGGGGCGCATACCAAGAGACCCAGTACTTC. Amino acid sequence: CAKTGGAYQETQYF.

The chain carries TRBV5-4 and TRBJ1-6; 9 bases match TRBD1. Per the germline V gene, CDR1 is SGHNT and CDR2 is YYREEE (reference sequence). Trimming at V came to 4 bases and at J to 1 base, leaving 3 bases not matched to a gene. The CDR3 consists of 16 residues. CDR3 region: CASSTGTGSYNSPLHF. DNA for the CDR3: TGTGCCAGCAGCACCGGGACAGGGTCCTATAATTCACCCCTCCACTTT.

This sequence joins TRBV9 and TRBJ2-7; D ambiguous. V was clipped by 6 bases and J by 2 bases, with 15 bases between them. The CDR3 runs to 14 residues. Per germline, CDR1 SGDLS and CDR2 YYNGEE. The CDR3 loop reads CASNGAGPAYEQYF. The CDR3 DNA sequence: TGTGCCAGCAATGGTGCCGGGCCAGCCTACGAGCAGTACTTC.

Here the CDR3 DNA reads TGTGCCAGCAGCTCGCAAGGGACAGGTAGCACAGATACGCAGTATTTT. Translating it yields CASSSQGTGSTDTQYF. The J gene is TRBJ2-3, the V gene TRBV7-3, with TRBD1 matching 8 bases. Germline V gives CDR1 SGHTA, CDR2 FQGTGA. CDR3 length: 16 residues. Losses at the gene ends were 4 bases for V and 0 bases for J; bases not matched to a gene: 6.

The chain carries TRBV5-1 and TRBJ1-1; 7 nucleotides line up with TRBD1. CDR3 length equals 12 residues. The V and J ends lost 4 bases and 5 bases, in that order; junction bases with no gene match: 2. Per germline, CDR1 SGHRS and CDR2 YFSETQ. CDR3 loop: CASSQTGTEAFF. CDR3 sequence (DNA): TGCGCCAGCAGCCAGACAGGGACTGAAGCTTTCTTT.

This rearrangement joins TRBV12-3 or TRBV12-4 to TRBJ1-2; no reliable D call. The CDR3 sequence is 11 residues long. V was pared by 4 bases and J by 0 bases, with 0 bases between. The CDR3 region has the DNA TGTGCCAGCAGTTCTAACTATGGCTACACCTTC. It specifies CASSSNYGYTF.

The V call is TRBV7-9, the J call TRBJ2-7; no definite D call. The ends were cut back, 1 base at V and 1 base at J, with 2 bases in the middle. From germline, CDR1 is SEHNR and CDR2 FQNEAQ (reference sequence). CDR3 size: 12 residues. DNA for the CDR3: TGTGCCAGCAGCTTAGTTTCCTACGAGCAGTACTTC. Translated: CASSLVSYEQYF.

This clone was counted a single time. The V gene is TRBV7-9, the J gene TRBJ1-2, with a possible D match to TRBD1 (6 bases). Germline V gives CDR1 SEHNR, CDR2 FQNEAQ (reference sequence). CDR3 size: 14 residues. Trimming removed 1 base at V and 2 bases at J, with 8 bases between. The CDR3 coding sequence is TGTGCCAGCAGCTTAGGTCAGGGGAACTATGGCTACACCTTC. Its protein product is CASSLGQGNYGYTF.

The genes are TRBV12-3 or TRBV12-4 and TRBJ1-2; 8 nucleotides match TRBD1. The CDR3 loop spans 13 amino acids. V lost 8 bases and J lost 4; bases outside the gene matches: 6. The CDR3 DNA reads TGTGCCAGCGGCTCAGGGGGCGCCTATGGCTACACCTTC. It is translated as CASGSGGAYGYTF.

The chain recombines TRBV12-3 or TRBV12-4 with TRBJ1-2; D is undetermined. Trimming removed 2 bases at V and 4 bases at J, with 5 bases between. There are 12 residues in the CDR3. The CDR3: CASSLPPYGYTF. DNA of the CDR3: TGTGCCAGCAGTTTACCTCCCTATGGCTACACCTTC.

The CDR3: CASSADQQLPNSPLHF. The CDR3 region has the DNA TGTGCCAGCAGCGCGGATCAACAGTTACCTAATTCACCCCTCCACTTT. This rearrangement joins TRBV9 to TRBJ1-6; D uncertain. CDR3 size: 16 residues. Trimming took 3 bases from V and 6 from J, leaving 16 bases between them. Germline V gives CDR1 SGDLS, CDR2 YYNGEE.

The chain recombines TRBV6-9 with TRBJ1-3; D remains unclear. Trimming left V 8 bases short and J 6 bases short, with 17 bases between. There are 14 residues in the CDR3. CDR1 and CDR2 from the germline V gene are MNHGY and SVAAGI. The CDR3 DNA reads TGTGCCAGCGGTTGGGGAGTTTGGGAAAACACCATATATTTT. Amino acid sequence: CASGWGVWENTIYF.

The chain employs TRBV12-3 or TRBV12-4 and TRBJ2-2; D not resolved. V lost 1 base and J 6 bases, leaving 6 bases between the germline ends. The CDR3 runs to 13 residues. The CDR3 DNA reads as TGTGCCAGCAGTTTAGGCCTGTCCGGGGAGCTGTTTTTT. This encodes CASSLGLSGELFF.

CDR3 sequence: CASFRGGNTEAFF. The CDR3, as DNA: TGTGCCAGCTTCCGGGGTGGGAACACTGAAGCTTTCTTT. The V gene is TRBV6-5, the J gene TRBJ1-1; no reliable D call. Between the trimmed V and J ends, which lost 8 bases and 1 base, there was a span of 11 bases. The germline V gene has CDR1 MNHEY and CDR2 SVGAGI. There are 13 residues in the CDR3.

The J gene is TRBJ2-3, the V gene TRBV9; TRBD1 might be the D (6 bases). The CDR3 is 15 amino acids. Between the trimmed V and J ends, which lost 3 bases and 2 bases, there was a span of 13 bases. Germline V gene data show CDR1 as SGDLS and CDR2 as YYNGEE. CDR3 protein: CASSAMTGTTDTQYF. Here the CDR3 DNA reads TGTGCCAGCAGCGCAATGACAGGAACCACAGATACGCAGTATTTT. The full variable domain, in which reference TRBV9 and TRBJ2-3 provide the parts outside the CDR3, is DSGVTQTPKHLITATGQRVTLRCSPRSGDLSVYWYQQSLDQGLQFLIQYYNGEERAKGNILERFSAQQFPDLHSELNLSSLELGDSALYFCASSAMTGTTDTQYFGPGTRLTVL.

The chain combines TRBV21-1 with TRBJ1-6. TRBV21-1 is classified as a pseudogene. The CDR3 has 19 residues. The CDR3 sequence: CASSKEAGPPSSYNSPLHF. For the CDR3, the DNA is TGTGCCAGCAGCAAAGAGGCGGGACCCCCGAGCTCCTATAATTCACCCCTCCACTTT.

The chain couples TRBV6-2 or TRBV6-3 to TRBJ1-4, with D maybe TRBD1 (5 bases). V gave up 6 bases and J gave up 11 bases, with 22 bases separating them. The CDR3 contains 15 residues. Germline V gene lookup returns CDR1 MNHEY and CDR2 SVGEGT. CDR3 amino acids: CASSDPAGYLRKLFF. As DNA, the CDR3 is TGTGCCAGCAGCGACCCGGCAGGGTACCTTCGGAAACTGTTTTTT.

This sequence joins TRBV12-3 or TRBV12-4 and TRBJ1-1, with D possibly matching TRBD1 (5 bases). Trimming left V 6 bases short and J 1 base short, with 9 bases between. There are 13 residues in the CDR3. The CDR3 region is CASRTGGNTEAFF. The CDR3 coding sequence is TGTGCCAGCAGAACCGGGGGGAACACTGAAGCTTTCTTT.

The rearrangement joins TRBV5-5 to TRBJ2-7; 10 bases map to TRBD2. The length of the CDR3 is 15 residues. CDR1 and CDR2 from the germline V gene are SGHKS and YYEKEE (reference sequence). The V and J ends lost 5 bases and 0 bases, in that order; junction bases with no gene match: 5. The CDR3 DNA reads as TGTGCCAGCAGAGTGAGCGGGGGGGACTCCTACGAGCAGTACTTC. Translation: CASRVSGGDSYEQYF.

The chain is built from TRBV29-1 and TRBJ2-2, with 7 bases that match TRBD2. The germline gives CDR1 SQVTM, CDR2 ANQGSEA. With 5 bases clipped from V and 2 bases from J, the junction kept 5 bases outside the gene matches. This CDR3 has 14 residues. The CDR3: CSVRGGPNTGELFF. In DNA form, the CDR3 reads TGCAGCGTTCGCGGGGGACCCAACACCGGGGAGCTGTTTTTT.

The chain carries TRBV12-2 and TRBJ2-7; the table's D call of TRBD2 was not tested on the DNA. TRBV12-2 is a listed pseudogene. This CDR3 comprises 17 residues. CDR3 coding DNA: TGTGCAAGTCGCTCACCCGGTCGGGGGAATTGGACCTACGAGCAGTACTTC. This translates into CASRSPGRGNWTYEQYF.